Listed below are T cell receptor beta chains from one sample, sequenced in a study of OX40 agonist ivuxolimab in advanced cancers. Measured with immunoSEQ multiplex PCR; TCRdb has only the in-frame clones, and not every one. The sample records some 80,000 clones, about nine tenths being singletons. This specimen consisted of CD4+ or CD8+ T cells sorted from blood, obtained in a trial of the OX40 agonist ivuxolimab. These receptors were taken from an adult with an advanced solid tumor such as melanoma, head and neck, liver or kidney cancer. Both conserved end residues are part of each CDR3. The D gene is left open where the match is weak. Clone size is stated in some rows and not others, as once, few, many or a class when expanded.

V,size,D,J,CDR3,DNA
TRBV16,few,.,TRBJ2-7,CASSPGTSRNSYEQYF,TGTGCCAGCAGCCCAGGGACCAGCCGGAACTCCTACGAGCAGTACTTC
TRBV5-4,.,.,TRBJ2-7,CASSLGGAAYEQYF,TGTGCCAGCAGCTTGGGAGGGGCAGCCTACGAGCAGTACTTC
TRBV5-1,.,.,TRBJ1-6,CASSLVGDSPLHF,TGCGCCAGCAGCTTGGTGGGGGATTCACCCCTCCACTTT
TRBV5-1,.,.,TRBJ2-3,CASSLGGPSPDTQYF,TGCGCCAGCAGCTTGGGGGGCCCGTCACCAGATACGCAGTATTTT
TRBV10-1,once,TRBD1,TRBJ1-1,CASSRQGNTEAFF,TGCGCCAGCAGTAGACAGGGGAACACTGAAGCTTTCTTT
TRBV4-3,.,.,TRBJ1-5,CASSQESGQPQHF,TGCGCCAGCAGCCAAGAGTCAGGGCAGCCCCAGCATTTT
TRBV19,.,TRBD1,TRBJ1-5,CASTILPGQGHQPQHF,TGTGCCAGTACCATCTTACCGGGACAGGGGCATCAGCCCCAGCATTTT
TRBV6-5,.,.,TRBJ1-5,CASRPTGQSQPQHF,TGTGCCAGCAGGCCTACAGGGCAGAGTCAGCCCCAGCATTTT
TRBV19,once,TRBD2,TRBJ2-7,CASSDSGSPTYEQYF,TGTGCCAGTAGCGATAGCGGGAGCCCAACCTACGAGCAGTACTTC
TRBV28,.,.,TRBJ1-1,CASGGPGQAFF,TGTGCCAGCGGTGGGCCGGGGCAAGCTTTCTTT
TRBV10-3,.,.,TRBJ1-1,CAISDPTRLNTEAFF,TGTGCCATCAGTGATCCAACACGGTTGAACACTGAAGCTTTCTTT
TRBV7-2,.,.,TRBJ1-1,CASSLVVQDEAFF,TGTGCCAGCAGCTTAGTAGTCCAGGATGAAGCTTTCTTT
TRBV7-9,.,.,TRBJ2-7,CASSLADRPQGDF,TGTGCCAGCAGCTTAGCTGACAGGCCGCAGGGAGACTTC
TRBV19,.,TRBD1,TRBJ1-5,CASRQGVGNQPQHF,TGTGCCAGCCGACAGGGGGTCGGCAATCAGCCCCAGCATTTT
TRBV4-1,.,.,TRBJ1-3,CASSQERDGTRHTIYF,TGCGCCAGCAGCCAAGAGCGGGACGGCACTAGACACACCATATATTTT
TRBV7-9,.,.,TRBJ1-2,CASSLELPSWNYGYTF,TGTGCCAGCAGCTTAGAGTTACCCTCCTGGAACTATGGCTACACCTTC
TRBV28,.,TRBD1,TRBJ2-2,CASSIFRGLDTGELFF,TGTGCCAGCAGCATATTCAGGGGGCTAGACACCGGGGAGCTGTTTTTT
TRBV4-3,.,.,TRBJ1-6,CASSQLPYSPLHF,TGCGCCAGCAGCCAGCTTCCTTATTCACCCCTCCACTTT
TRBV28,once,.,TRBJ1-5,CASRRRGFSQPQHF,TGTGCCAGCAGGCGCAGGGGCTTTAGTCAGCCCCAGCATTTT
TRBV28,once,.,TRBJ1-2,CASKRPGGSYGYTF,TGTGCCAGCAAGAGGCCGGGAGGCTCATATGGCTACACCTTC
TRBV5-1,.,TRBD1,TRBJ2-5,CASFRDSSETQYF,TGCGCCAGCTTTCGGGACAGCTCAGAGACCCAGTACTTC
TRBV28,few,TRBD1,TRBJ1-2,CASSEVGTVRGYTF,TGTGCCAGCAGCGAGGTGGGGACAGTCCGTGGCTACACCTTC
TRBV2,.,TRBD1,TRBJ1-1,CASRPGQGIFEAFF,TGTGCCAGCAGACCCGGACAGGGTATTTTTGAAGCTTTCTTT
TRBV7-6,once,.,TRBJ1-2,CASSLTELHGYTF,TGTGCCAGCAGCTTAACAGAGCTCCATGGCTACACCTTC
TRBV5-1,.,.,TRBJ2-5,CASSQYQETQYF,TGCGCCAGCAGCCAGTACCAAGAGACCCAGTACTTC
TRBV19,.,TRBD1,TRBJ1-1,CASSRTGDTEAFF,TGTGCCAGTAGTAGAACAGGGGATACTGAAGCTTTCTTT
TRBV19,.,TRBD1,TRBJ1-1,CASRRPRGQKGNTEAFF,TGTGCCAGTAGGCGGCCCAGGGGGCAAAAGGGGAACACTGAAGCTTTCTTT
TRBV29-1,.,TRBD1,TRBJ1-2,CSVQGQGASNYGYTF,TGCAGCGTTCAGGGGCAGGGGGCTTCCAACTATGGCTACACCTTC